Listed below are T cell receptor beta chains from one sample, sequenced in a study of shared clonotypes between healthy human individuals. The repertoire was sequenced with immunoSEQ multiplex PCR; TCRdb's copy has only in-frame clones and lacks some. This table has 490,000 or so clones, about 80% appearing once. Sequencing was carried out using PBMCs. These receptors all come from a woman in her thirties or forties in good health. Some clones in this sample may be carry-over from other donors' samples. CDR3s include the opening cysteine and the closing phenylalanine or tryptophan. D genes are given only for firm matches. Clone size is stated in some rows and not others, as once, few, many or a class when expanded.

TGCGCCAGCAGCCAAGATTCGAGGACAGGTAGCACAGATACGCAGTATTTT,CASSQDSRTGSTDTQYF,TRBJ2-3,-,TRBD1,TRBV4-3,17
TGTGCCAGTAGTATAGGGGATGAGGCAGATACGCAGTATTTT,CASSIGDEADTQYF,TRBJ2-3,-,-,TRBV19,14
TGTGCCAGCAGCCGGGGGCGTGACAATGAGCAGTTCTTC,CASSRGRDNEQFF,TRBJ2-1,once,-,TRBV4-2,13
TGCGCCAGCAGCCAAGACGGACCGGGACTAGCGGGAGAGACGCTCTACGAGCAGTACTTC,CASSQDGPGLAGETLYEQYF,TRBJ2-7,-,TRBD2,TRBV4-1,20
TGTGCCAGCAGCGATAGGGGAGGGGGCGTTCCAGATACGCAGTATTTT,CASSDRGGGVPDTQYF,TRBJ2-3,-,-,TRBV13,16
TGTGCCAGCAGCCAAGATCCGGCAGGGGGCATTTATGGCTACACCTTC,CASSQDPAGGIYGYTF,TRBJ1-2,-,TRBD1,TRBV4-2,16
TGCGCCAGCAGCTTGGAGGGGAGGATCAATCAGCCCCAGCATTTT,CASSLEGRINQPQHF,TRBJ1-5,-,-,TRBV5-1,15
TGTGCCAGCAGACCTCAGGGGGCTTCGTCCGGAAACACCATATATTTT,CASRPQGASSGNTIYF,TRBJ1-3,few,TRBD1,TRBV14,16
TGTGCCAGCAGCGCCTCGTCCACAGATACGCAGTATTTT,CASSASSTDTQYF,TRBJ2-3,-,-,TRBV7-9,13
TGTGCCAGCAGCCCGCTTCAGCCATCCACTGAAGCTTTCTTT,CASSPLQPSTEAFF,TRBJ1-1,-,-,TRBV2,14
TGTGCCAGCAGCGCGGGACTAGCGGGCGAAAGGGAGCAGTTCTTC,CASSAGLAGEREQFF,TRBJ2-1,-,TRBD2,TRBV5-5,15
TGTGCCACCAGCAGAAAGTCCGACAATCAGCCCCAGCATTTT,CATSRKSDNQPQHF,TRBJ1-5,few,-,TRBV15,14
TGTGCCAGCAGCTCTACAACAGGAACCGGGGAGCTGTTTTTT,CASSSTTGTGELFF,TRBJ2-2,-,-,TRBV5-4,14
TGTGCCATCAGCCCGGACAGCCGGAACACTGAAGCTTTCTTT,CAISPDSRNTEAFF,TRBJ1-1,once,-,TRBV10-3,14
TGTGCCAGCTCACCTCGAACTAGCGGGCTTCAAGAGACCCAGTACTTC,CASSPRTSGLQETQYF,TRBJ2-5,-,TRBD2,TRBV18,16
TGTGCCAGCAGTTACCCGGACATTGGGGCCACTGAAGCTTTCTTT,CASSYPDIGATEAFF,TRBJ1-1,-,-,TRBV6-5,15
TGTGCCTCCACCCGACAGGGACCCTACGAGCAGTACTTC,CASTRQGPYEQYF,TRBJ2-7,-,TRBD1,TRBV30,13
TGTGCCAGCAGCAGACTGGGGGCACAGAACACAGATACGCAGTATTTT,CASSRLGAQNTDTQYF,TRBJ2-3,-,-,TRBV6-6,16
TGTGCCAGCAGGCCTGTCGGGACTAGCGGGACGGGGGGCACCGGGGAGCTGTTTTTT,CASRPVGTSGTGGTGELFF,TRBJ2-2,-,TRBD2,TRBV28,19
TGTGCCAGCAGTGAGCAGGCCAACACAGATACGCAGTATTTT,CASSEQANTDTQYF,TRBJ2-3,-,-,TRBV6-6,14
TGTGCAATCCTTAGCTACGAGACCCAGTACTTC,CAILSYETQYF,TRBJ2-5,-,-,TRBV30,11
TGTGCCAGCAGCGTGGGGCCAGGCCTCTCCTACGAGCAGTACTTC,CASSVGPGLSYEQYF,TRBJ2-7,-,-,TRBV9,15
TGTGCCTGGAGTCGGGACAGGGGAGGCACCGGGGAGCTGTTTTTT,CAWSRDRGGTGELFF,TRBJ2-2,-,TRBD1,TRBV30,15
TGTGCCAGCAGCCAATTATCCACTACAGATACGCAGTATTTT,CASSQLSTTDTQYF,TRBJ2-3,-,-,TRBV4-2,14
TGTGCCAGCAGGGACACCGGGACAGCTAATGAAAAACTGTTTTTT,CASRDTGTANEKLFF,TRBJ1-4,-,TRBD1,TRBV25-1,15
TGTGCCAGCAGCTTAGCTAGCGGGAGGGTTGGTGAGCAGTTCTTC,CASSLASGRVGEQFF,TRBJ2-1,-,TRBD2,TRBV7-2,15
TGTGCCAGTAGTATCGATAGAGCGGGAGGGACCTACAATGAGCAGTTCTTC,CASSIDRAGGTYNEQFF,TRBJ2-1,-,TRBD2,TRBV19,17
TGTGCCAGTAGTAGGTACAGCACAGATACGCAGTATTTT,CASSRYSTDTQYF,TRBJ2-3,-,-,TRBV19,13
TGTGCCAGCAGCGTAAAACCCCTAGCGGGAGGGAACGAGCAGTACTTC,CASSVKPLAGGNEQYF,TRBJ2-7,-,TRBD2,TRBV9,16
TGTGCCAGCAGCTTGTACCTGAACACTGAAGCTTTCTTT,CASSLYLNTEAFF,TRBJ1-1,-,-,TRBV5-4,13
TGTGCCAGCAGCTTAAACCCAGCGGGTACCCCCTCCTACAATGAGCAGTTCTTC,CASSLNPAGTPSYNEQFF,TRBJ2-1,-,-,TRBV7-3,18
TGTGCCAGCAGTTCAACAGGGCCCAATCAGCCCCAGCATTTT,CASSSTGPNQPQHF,TRBJ1-5,-,-,TRBV28,14
TGTGCCAGTAGTATACAAGGACAGGGGGTAATACCCTATGGCTACACCTTC,CASSIQGQGVIPYGYTF,TRBJ1-2,once,TRBD1,TRBV19,17
TGTGCCAGCAGTTTATCAGGCTTCCGCGGACGGCCCCAGCATTTT,CASSLSGFRGRPQHF,TRBJ1-5,-,-,TRBV28,15
TGCGCCAGCAGCTCCCTTGCTTGGCGCTTTGACAGTACCAATCAGCCCCAGCATTTT,CASSSLAWRFDSTNQPQHF,TRBJ1-5,-,-,TRBV4-1,19
TGTGCCAGCAGTGACGGTAACCACAATCAGCCCCAGCATTTT,CASSDGNHNQPQHF,TRBJ1-5,-,-,TRBV6-1,14
TGCGCCAGCAGCTTGGAACGGCCGGGGGGAACTAATGAAAAACTGTTTTTT,CASSLERPGGTNEKLFF,TRBJ1-4,-,-,TRBV5-1,17
TGTGCCACCAGCAGAGAATGGGGTTTCGGGGAGACCCAGTACTTC,CATSREWGFGETQYF,TRBJ2-5,-,-,TRBV15,15
TGTGCCAGCAGCCGGGGACAGGGGGAAAACTACGAGCAGTACTTC,CASSRGQGENYEQYF,TRBJ2-7,-,TRBD1,TRBV7-9,15
TGTGCCAGCAGCGTAAACATTCGGCTCGCTGACTCCATAAACTCCTACGAGCAGTACTTC,CASSVNIRLADSINSYEQYF,TRBJ2-7,-,-,TRBV9,20
TGCGCCAGCAGCCGGCGGGAGGGCCTCGCAGATACGCAGTATTTT,CASSRREGLADTQYF,TRBJ2-3,-,TRBD2,TRBV4-1,15
TGTGCCAGCAGTGAAAGGCTAGCGGGAGGCAATGAGCAGTTCTTC,CASSERLAGGNEQFF,TRBJ2-1,few,TRBD2,TRBV2,15
TGTGCCAGTAGTATAGTTGGGGCCCAGGCGAGAGGGACCCAGTACTTC,CASSIVGAQARGTQYF,TRBJ2-5,-,-,TRBV19,16
TGTGCCAGCACCGGACTAGCGGGAGTGAATGAGCAGTTCTTC,CASTGLAGVNEQFF,TRBJ2-1,-,TRBD2,TRBV11-2,14
TGTGCCAGTAGTATAGGACTAATTTCCAATGAGCAGTTCTTC,CASSIGLISNEQFF,TRBJ2-1,-,-,TRBV19,14